A selection of T cell receptor beta chains follows, all from one sample in a study of shared T cell receptors in the human thymus. Assay used: immunoSEQ multiplex PCR; TCRdb lists only in-frame clones, some missing. This table has hundreds of thousands of clones, roughly 86% appearing once. These data also featured in a second study, about human thymus T cells.

Source material: thymocytes. The receptor source for this set is a boy under two years old with a congenital heart defect. CDR3s include the opening cysteine and the closing phenylalanine or tryptophan. D genes are given only for firm matches. Clone size, where shown, is once, few, many, or a class for clones that have expanded.

D gene	V gene	J gene	clone size	CDR3 protein	CDR3 DNA
TRBD1	TRBV11-2	TRBJ1-3	NA	CASSPLDRGSGNTIYF	TGTGCCAGCAGCCCCCTGGACAGGGGTTCTGGAAACACCATATATTTT
NA	TRBV18	TRBJ1-1	NA	CASSPPPDSPNTEAFF	TGTGCCAGCTCACCACCTCCTGACAGTCCAAACACTGAAGCTTTCTTT
TRBD2	TRBV7-6	TRBJ2-1	NA	CASSFRGGFSGRSSDNEQFF	TGTGCCAGCAGCTTTAGGGGGGGGTTTAGCGGGAGAAGTTCGGACAATGAGCAGTTCTTC
NA	TRBV7-3	TRBJ2-1	NA	CASSISNLASNEQFF	TGTGCCAGCAGCATATCCAATTTGGCTTCCAATGAGCAGTTCTTC
TRBD2	TRBV13	TRBJ2-1	NA	CASSLAGGPHNEQFF	TGTGCCAGCAGCTTAGCGGGAGGGCCCCACAATGAGCAGTTCTTC
NA	TRBV19	TRBJ1-2	NA	CASSLWTESNYGYTF	TGTGCCAGTAGTCTCTGGACAGAGAGCAACTATGGCTACACCTTC
TRBD1	TRBV29-1	TRBJ1-2	NA	CSVGIGRGLPPRGYTF	TGCAGCGTTGGGATCGGCAGGGGGCTCCCGCCTCGCGGCTACACCTTC
TRBD2	TRBV11-1	TRBJ2-1	NA	CASGGLVGNEQFF	TGTGCCAGCGGAGGACTAGTAGGCAATGAGCAGTTCTTC
NA	TRBV4-3	TRBJ1-2	NA	CASSQEARYGYTF	TGCGCCAGCAGCCAAGAGGCCAGATATGGCTACACCTTC
NA	TRBV25-1	TRBJ2-3	NA	CASSEELEEYTDTQYF	TGTGCCAGCAGTGAAGAATTGGAGGAATACACAGATACGCAGTATTTT
NA	TRBV6-5	TRBJ1-4	few	CASKRVSEKLFF	TGTGCCAGTAAGAGGGTTTCTGAAAAACTGTTTTTT
NA	TRBV7-4	TRBJ1-2	NA	CASSLLSDTIPYGYTF	TGTGCCAGCAGCTTACTGAGTGACACAATTCCCTATGGCTACACCTTC
TRBD1	TRBV27	TRBJ2-7	NA	CASSFQGAYEQYF	TGTGCCAGCAGTTTCCAGGGGGCCTACGAGCAGTACTTC
TRBD2	TRBV7-3	TRBJ2-1	NA	CASSYGLGYNEQFF	TGTGCCAGCAGCTATGGACTAGGATACAATGAGCAGTTCTTC
NA	TRBV19	TRBJ2-1	NA	CAKLGSKPGNEQFF	TGTGCCAAACTGGGTAGTAAACCGGGCAATGAGCAGTTCTTC
NA	TRBV6-5	TRBJ2-5	NA	CASRGFEGTQYF	TGTGCCAGCCGCGGATTCGAGGGGACCCAGTACTTC
NA	TRBV5-5	TRBJ2-1	NA	CASSLSPLFAESSYNEQFF	TGTGCCAGCAGCTTGTCCCCCCTGTTTGCGGAGAGCTCCTACAATGAGCAGTTCTTC
TRBD1	TRBV5-1	TRBJ2-5	NA	CASSLRDRGQETQYF	TGCGCCAGCAGCTTGCGGGACAGGGGGCAAGAGACCCAGTACTTC
TRBD2	TRBV11-2	TRBJ2-7	NA	CASSWGLVLFCEQYF	TGTGCCAGCAGCTGGGGACTAGTTCTCTTCTGCGAGCAGTACTTC
TRBD1	TRBV4-3	TRBJ2-3	NA	CASSQARTGMSTDTQYF	TGCGCCAGCAGCCAAGCGAGGACAGGGATGAGCACAGATACGCAGTATTTT
NA	TRBV19	TRBJ2-2	NA	CASSTGTPKDTNTGELFF	TGTGCCAGTAGTACGGGGACTCCGAAGGATACGAACACCGGGGAGCTGTTTTTT
NA	TRBV6-4	TRBJ2-2	NA	CASRANTGELFF	TGTGCCAGTAGAGCGAACACCGGGGAGCTGTTTTTT
TRBD1	TRBV11-1	TRBJ1-4	NA	CASSRDRGTDEKLFF	TGTGCCAGCAGCCGAGACAGGGGGACGGATGAAAAACTGTTTTTT
TRBD1	TRBV11-2	TRBJ1-5	NA	CASSLGSGGTRNQPQHF	TGTGCCAGCAGCTTAGGATCAGGGGGGACTCGCAATCAGCCCCAGCATTTT
TRBD1	TRBV6-6	TRBJ1-6	few	CASSTGDRSPLHF	TGTGCCAGCAGTACAGGGGATCGATCACCCCTCCACTTT
TRBD1	TRBV19	TRBJ1-2	NA	CASRDGTGPDPNYGYTF	TGTGCCAGTAGGGACGGGACAGGGCCCGACCCTAACTATGGCTACACCTTC
NA	TRBV28	TRBJ1-6	NA	CASSLGGSPLHF	TGTGCCAGCAGTTTGGGAGGTTCACCCCTCCACTTT
NA	TRBV9	TRBJ1-3	once	CASSADSNFGNTIYF	TGTGCCAGCAGCGCGGACAGCAACTTTGGAAACACCATATATTTT
TRBD1	TRBV28	TRBJ1-2	NA	CASSPSGQGLVGGYTF	TGTGCCAGCAGCCCCTCGGGACAGGGCCTTGTGGGTGGCTACACCTTC